This TCR beta chain originates from a study of blood T cell repertoires in COVID-19. At the level of the study: Sites in the United States, Italy and Spain provided acute and convalescent COVID-19 samples. Nucleic acid was either cDNA or gDNA, and it came from T cells, B-cell-depleted T cells, or PBMCs.

As processed by the authors: Researchers report that nucleated cell counts were estimated from reference gene primer amplification. Some clones are missing from TCRdb's copy, which holds only in-frame ones; the method was immunoSEQ multiplex PCR. For V, J and clone size, that table is used; D and trimming come from the DNA. This sample has some 180,000 clones, with around 80% found just once. Source material: peripheral blood. The TCR was taken from a human donor in a cohort sampled during active COVID-19.

CDR3 sequence (DNA): TGTGCCAGCCGCATCAGGGGGGCCGACGAGCAGTACTTC. As protein: CASRIRGADEQYF. This chain connects TRBV7-8 to TRBJ2-7, with a possible D match to TRBD1 (7 bases). The CDR3 runs 13 residues. V lost 8 bases, J lost 5 bases, and 16 bases lay in between. Germline assignment: CDR1 SGHVS and CDR2 FQNEAQ.